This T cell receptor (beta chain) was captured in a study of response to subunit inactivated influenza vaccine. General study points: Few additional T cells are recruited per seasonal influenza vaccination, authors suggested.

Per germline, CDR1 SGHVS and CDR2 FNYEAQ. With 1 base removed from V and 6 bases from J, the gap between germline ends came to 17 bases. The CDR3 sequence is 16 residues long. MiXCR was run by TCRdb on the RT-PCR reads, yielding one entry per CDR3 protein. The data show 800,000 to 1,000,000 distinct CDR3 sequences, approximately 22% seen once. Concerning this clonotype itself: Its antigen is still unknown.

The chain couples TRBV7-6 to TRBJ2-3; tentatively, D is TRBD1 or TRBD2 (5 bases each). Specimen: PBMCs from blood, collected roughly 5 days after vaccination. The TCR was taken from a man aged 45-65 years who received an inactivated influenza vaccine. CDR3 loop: CASSLEIGQGEDTQYF. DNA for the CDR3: TGTGCCAGCAGCTTAGAAATCGGGCAGGGAGAGGATACGCAGTATTTT.